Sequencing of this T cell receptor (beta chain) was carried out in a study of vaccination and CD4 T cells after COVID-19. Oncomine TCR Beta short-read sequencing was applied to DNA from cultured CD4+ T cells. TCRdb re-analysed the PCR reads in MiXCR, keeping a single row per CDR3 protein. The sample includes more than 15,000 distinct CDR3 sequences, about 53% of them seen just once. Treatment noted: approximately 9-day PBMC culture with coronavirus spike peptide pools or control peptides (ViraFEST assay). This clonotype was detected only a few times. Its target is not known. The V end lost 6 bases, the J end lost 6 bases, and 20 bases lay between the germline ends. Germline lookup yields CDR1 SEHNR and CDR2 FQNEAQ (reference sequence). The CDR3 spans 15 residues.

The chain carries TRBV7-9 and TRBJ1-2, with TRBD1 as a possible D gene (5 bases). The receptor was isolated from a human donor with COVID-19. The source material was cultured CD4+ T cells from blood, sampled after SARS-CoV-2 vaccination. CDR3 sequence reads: CASRGEDTNRDGYTF. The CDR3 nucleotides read TGTGCCAGCAGAGGGGAGGACACTAACCGGGATGGCTACACCTTC.